The 27 T cell receptor beta chains given below trace back to one sample, sequenced in a study of blood T cell repertoires in COVID-19. The data were produced by immunoSEQ multiplex PCR, yet TCRdb's version contains in-frame clones alone and is incomplete. Of more than 65,000 clones listed, nearly 90% are singletons. Sequenced sample: peripheral blood. The receptor set was obtained from a man in his fifties with acute or convalescent COVID-19.

The CDR3 protein is CAISESGGNQPQHF. The DNA for the CDR3 is TGTGCCATCAGTGAGTCGGGGGGAAATCAGCCCCAGCATTTT. The chain is built from TRBV10-3 and TRBJ1-5, with a tentative D call TRBD1 (5 bases). Trimming pared 0 bases from V and 4 bases from J, leaving 7 bases between. CDR3 size: 14 residues. Germline loops: CDR1 ENHRY, CDR2 SYGVKD.

The rearrangement links TRBV10-3 to TRBJ1-3; 11 bases map to TRBD1. Trimming removed 8 bases from V and 2 bases from J; junction bases left unmatched: 5. The V gene's germline CDR1 is ENHRY and CDR2 SYGVKD. This CDR3 spans 15 amino acids. The CDR3 sequence: CAIGGQGAAGNTIYF. DNA of the CDR3: TGTGCCATCGGCGGACAGGGGGCAGCTGGAAACACCATATATTTT.

CDR3 sequence: CASSDSMLAGMDYGYTF. The CDR3 DNA sequence: TGTGCCAGCAGTGACTCGATGTTAGCAGGGATGGACTATGGCTACACCTTC. This sequence joins TRBV6-4 and TRBJ1-2; TRBD1 is a possible D gene (5 bases). The CDR3 runs 17 residues. V was trimmed by 0 bases and J by 3 bases, leaving 17 bases between them. CDR1 is MRHNA and CDR2 is SNTAGT in the germline V gene.

J is TRBJ2-7 and V is TRBV29-1, with D tentatively TRBD1 (5 bases). From germline, CDR1 is SQVTM and CDR2 ANQGSEA. This CDR3 is built from 9 residues. CDR3 nucleotide sequence: TGCAGCGTTAGGGGCCCGGATCACGTC. It is translated as CSVRGPDHV.

The chain has TRBV30 and TRBJ1-2; 10 bases map to TRBD1. Germline V gene data show CDR1 as GTSNPN and CDR2 as SVGIG (reference sequence). V lost 5 bases to trimming and J lost 7 bases; unmatched junction nucleotides: 4. The CDR3 extends over 12 amino acids. CDR3 amino acids: CAWVTGGTGYTF. CDR3 DNA sequence: TGTGCCTGGGTGACAGGGGGCACTGGCTACACCTTC.

V usage is TRBV6-5 and J usage is TRBJ1-6; a possible D gene is TRBD1 (5 bases). Germline V gives CDR1 MNHEY, CDR2 SVGAGI. CDR3 length: 16 amino acids. V lost 2 bases and J 7 bases, leaving 15 bases between the germline ends. The CDR3 DNA reads TGTGCCAGCAGTTACGGCAGGGTAGTAAACAATTCACCCCTCCACTTT. Amino acid sequence: CASSYGRVVNNSPLHF.

This sequence joins TRBV3-1 (or the pseudogene TRBV3-2) and TRBJ2-2, with D possibly matching TRBD2 (7 bases). From germline, CDR1 is LGHDT and CDR2 YNNKEL (reference sequence). V was cut by 1 base and J by 0 bases, with 15 bases left in between. This CDR3 spans 18 amino acids. CDR3: CASSQGLAGAPNTGELFF. CDR3 DNA: TGTGCCAGCAGCCAAGGTCTGGCGGGGGCTCCGAACACCGGGGAGCTGTTTTTT.

Details on this clone: The junction does not match germline at one end; this may be a read error. The chain uses TRBV11-2 and TRBJ1-6, with TRBD1 matching 7 bases. Germline CDR1 is SGHAT and CDR2 is FQNNGV. There are 16 residues in the CDR3. The CDR3 reads CARSFTGVFSNSPLHF. The CDR3 DNA reads as TGTGCCAGAAGCTTCACAGGGGTTTTCTCGAATTCACCCCTCCACTTT.

In DNA form, the CDR3 reads TGTGCCAGCACCCCCCCCATCCGTGAAGGCGCCAGGCAGCATTTT. Translated: CASTPPIREGARQHF. The chain couples TRBV28 to TRBJ1-5, with unresolved D. The CDR3 runs 15 residues. Germline V gives CDR1 MDHEN, CDR2 SYDVKM. V was pared by 7 bases and J by 13 bases, with 26 bases between.

The chain links TRBV30 to TRBJ1-3; D is uncertain. Trimming left V 1 base short and J 9 bases short, with 7 bases between. This CDR3 region has 11 residues. Germline V gene sequence: CDR1 GTSNPN, CDR2 SVGIG (reference sequence). CDR3 bases: TGTGCCTGGAGTGGGGCCCGCACCATATATTTT. Translated: CAWSGARTIYF. Full variable domain (outside the CDR3, taken from reference TRBV30 and TRBJ1-3): SQTIHQWPATLVQPVGSPLSLECTVEGTSNPNLYWYRQAAGRGLQLLFYSVGIGQISSEVPQNLSASRPQDRQFILSSKKLLLSDSGFYLCAWSGARTIYFGEGSWLTVV.

J is TRBJ1-6 and V is TRBV1; no check of the table's D call, TRBD1, against the DNA was made. TRBV1 is a pseudogene locus. This CDR3 contains 14 residues. The CDR3: CTSSTGMLRSPLHF. The CDR3 nucleotides are TGCACCAGCAGCACAGGGATGCTTAGGTCACCCCTCCACTTT.

The chain combines TRBV6-6 with TRBJ2-1; no reliable D call. This CDR3 has 13 residues. V shed 7 bases and J shed 1 base, with 8 bases lying between them. Germline V gene data show CDR1 as MNHNY and CDR2 as SVGAGI (reference sequence). The CDR3 DNA sequence: TGTGCCAGCACCTCTCCGTCCTACAATGAGCAGTTCTTC. It yields the protein CASTSPSYNEQFF.

The chain has TRBV6-5 and TRBJ2-1, with D possibly matching TRBD2 (5 bases). Germline V gene sequence: CDR1 MNHEY, CDR2 SVGAGI. This CDR3 contains 12 residues. V lost 6 bases, J lost 4 bases, and 7 bases lay in between. CDR3 region: CASRDSYNEQFF. The CDR3 DNA is TGTGCCAGCAGGGACTCTTACAATGAGCAGTTCTTC.

The chain couples TRBV9 to TRBJ2-7, with D unclear. Germline V lookup: CDR1 SGDLS, CDR2 YYNGEE. Trimming took off 2 bases at V and 4 bases at J, with 13 bases between the two ends. The CDR3 extends over 14 amino acids. The chain's CDR3 is CASSVFEPLYEQYF. In nucleotides, the CDR3 is TGTGCCAGCAGCGTGTTTGAGCCTCTATACGAGCAGTACTTC.

Only one count was recorded for this clone. V gene TRBV5-6 combines with J gene TRBJ2-7; weak D call: TRBD1 (5 bases). The germline V gene has CDR1 SGHDT and CDR2 YYEEEE. The length of the CDR3 is 13 residues. Trimming removed 1 base at V and 4 bases at J, with 9 bases between. CDR3 in DNA: TGTGCCAGCAGCTTGAGGGGAAGATACGAGCAGTACGTC. Protein product: CASSLRGRYEQYV.

This rearrangement joins TRBV12-2 to TRBJ2-1; the listed D gene, TRBD1, was not tested against the DNA. TRBV12-2 is marked as a pseudogene. The CDR3 covers 17 residues. The CDR3 spells CASRLERQGAESNEQFF. CDR3 nucleotides: TGTGCAAGTCGCTTAGAGCGACAGGGGGCGGAATCGAATGAGCAGTTCTTC.

V and J are TRBV2 and TRBJ2-1; 7 nucleotides line up with TRBD2. This CDR3 has 12 residues. Germline-derived CDR1 and CDR2 are SNHLY and FYNNEI. Trimming removed 6 bases from V and 7 bases from J; junction bases left unmatched: 3. As DNA, the CDR3 is TGTGCCAGCAGGCTACTAGCGAATGAGCAGTTCTTC. This translates into CASRLLANEQFF. Full variable domain (rest looked up from reference TRBV2 and TRBJ2-1): EPEVTQTPSHQVTQMGQEVILRCVPISNHLYFYWYRQILGQKVEFLVSFYNNEISEKSEIFDDQFSVERPDGSNFTLKIRSTKLEDSAMYFCASRLLANEQFFGPGTRLTVL.

This clone occurred once. The V and J genes are TRBV7-9 and TRBJ2-3; 10 bases are a match to TRBD2. The V and J ends lost 3 bases and 1 base, in that order; junction bases with no gene match: 1. CDR3 size: 15 residues. Germline V CDR1 and CDR2: SEHNR, FQNEAQ (reference sequence). In DNA, the CDR3 is TGTGCCAGCAGCTTCACTAGCGGGGGCACAGATACGCAGTATTTT. Translated, it gives CASSFTSGGTDTQYF.

This clone was recorded once. J is TRBJ1-3 and V is TRBV11-3, with D unresolved. The CDR3 spans 13 residues. V lost 3 bases and J 8 bases, leaving 11 bases between the germline ends. CDR1 is SGHNT and CDR2 is YENEEA in the germline V gene. CDR3 nucleotide sequence: TGTGCCAGCAGCTTGAGGGTTACGGACACCATATATTTT. It translates to CASSLRVTDTIYF.

The chain is built from TRBV27 and TRBJ1-4; 7 nucleotides line up with TRBD1. Per the germline V gene, CDR1 is MNHEY and CDR2 is SMNVEV (reference sequence). V shed 6 bases and J 8 bases; nucleotides not matched to a gene: 12. The CDR3 is 15 residues long. Here the CDR3 DNA reads TGTGCCAGCAGCCGAAGGGGACAGCCACTGGAAAAACTGTTTTTT. Residues: CASSRRGQPLEKLFF.

The chain couples TRBV11-1 to TRBJ2-1; TRBD1 matches 9 bases. Germline lookup yields CDR1 SGHAT and CDR2 FQDESV (reference sequence). The CDR3 is 14 amino acids. With V trimmed by 8 bases and J by 4 bases, 6 bases remained unmatched. The CDR3 here is CASCRDRVYNEQFF. The CDR3 region has the DNA TGTGCCAGCTGCCGGGACAGGGTATACAATGAGCAGTTCTTC.

This rearrangement joins TRBV12-3 or TRBV12-4 to TRBJ1-6, with D possibly TRBD1 on 6 matching bases. CDR3 length: 12 amino acids. V was clipped by 6 bases and J by 10 bases, with 10 bases between them. The CDR3 here is CASSRGRSPLHF. For the CDR3, the DNA is TGTGCCAGCAGCAGGGGACGGTCACCCCTCCACTTT.

The count of this clone is one. V usage is TRBV3-1 (or the pseudogene TRBV3-2) and J usage is TRBJ1-2; D remains ambiguous. Trimming removed 1 base from V and 3 bases from J, with 12 bases in between. From germline, CDR1 is LGHDT and CDR2 YNNKEL (reference sequence). The CDR3 covers 15 residues. The CDR3 loop reads CASSQGPGSHYGYTF. CDR3 nucleotide sequence: TGTGCCAGCAGCCAAGGGCCGGGTTCGCACTATGGCTACACCTTC.

The J gene is TRBJ1-2, the V gene TRBV6-5, with 7 bases that match TRBD1. Germline V gene lookup returns CDR1 MNHEY and CDR2 SVGAGI. This CDR3 contains 15 residues. Trimming removed 1 base from V and 2 bases from J; junction bases left unmatched: 4. The CDR3 DNA reads as TGTGCCAGCAGTTACTTGGACAGGAGAAACTATGGCTACACCTTC. Translation: CASSYLDRRNYGYTF.

The V gene is TRBV2, the J gene TRBJ2-1; the D gene is possibly TRBD2 (6 bases). Trimming cost V 4 bases and J 1 base, with 14 bases left between them. The germline CDR1 and CDR2 sequences are SNHLY and FYNNEI. The CDR3 covers 16 residues. The DNA of the CDR3 is TGTGCCAGCAGTGGGCGGGACGGCGCTTCCTACAATGAGCAGTTCTTC. Translation: CASSGRDGASYNEQFF.

This clone appeared a single time. The chain carries TRBV1 and TRBJ1-6; the D call of TRBD1 is as the table states it, not checked on the DNA. TRBV1 is a pseudogene segment. CDR3 length equals 15 residues. The CDR3: CTSSQDGTPRGTLHF. The CDR3 DNA reads TGCACCAGCAGCCAAGACGGGACACCCAGGGGAACCCTCCACTTT.

The J gene is TRBJ2-7, the V gene TRBV14; D is unclear. Trimming pared 0 bases from V and 6 bases from J, leaving 9 bases between. CDR3 length equals 13 residues. CDR1 is SGHDN, CDR2 FVKESK, per germline. This CDR3 is CASSQEWAGEQYV. The CDR3 nucleotides are TGTGCCAGCAGCCAAGAATGGGCAGGCGAGCAGTACGTC.